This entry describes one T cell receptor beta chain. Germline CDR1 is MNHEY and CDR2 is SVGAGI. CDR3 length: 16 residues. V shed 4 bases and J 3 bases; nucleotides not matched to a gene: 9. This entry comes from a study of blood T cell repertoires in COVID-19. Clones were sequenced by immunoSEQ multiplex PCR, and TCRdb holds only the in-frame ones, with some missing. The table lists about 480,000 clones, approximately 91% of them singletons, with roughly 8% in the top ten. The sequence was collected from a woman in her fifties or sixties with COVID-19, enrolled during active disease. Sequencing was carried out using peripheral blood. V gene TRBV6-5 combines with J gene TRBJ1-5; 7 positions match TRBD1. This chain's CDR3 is CASSSTRQGLNQPQHF. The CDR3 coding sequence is TGTGCCAGCAGTTCCACCAGACAGGGCCTCAATCAGCCCCAGCATTTT.